The T cell receptor (beta chain) described here comes from a study of blood T cell repertoires in COVID-19. Study in general: The origin of the acute and convalescent COVID-19 samples was the United States, Italy and Spain. Nucleic acid was either cDNA or gDNA, and it came from T cells, B-cell-depleted T cells, or PBMCs.

In the study's own analysis: The authors estimated nucleated cell counts from reference gene primer amplification. The method was immunoSEQ multiplex PCR; TCRdb's version includes in-frame clones alone and lacks a portion of them. V and J calls and clone size are as listed in that table; D and trimming were resolved from the DNA. The sample includes approximately 76,000 clones, roughly 86% of them seen just once. Germline CDR1 is SEHNR and CDR2 is FQNEAQ (reference sequence). V was trimmed by 5 bases and J by 0 bases, leaving 13 bases between them. There are 15 residues in the CDR3. The source material was peripheral blood. The clonotype originates from a woman aged 55 to 70 with acute or convalescent COVID-19. The chain couples TRBV7-9 to TRBJ1-2, with D possibly being TRBD1 (6 bases). The CDR3 region is CASSSYRASNYGYTF. In DNA, the CDR3 is TGTGCCAGCAGCAGCTACAGGGCTTCTAACTATGGCTACACCTTC.